This T cell receptor beta chain was observed in a study of OX40 agonist ivuxolimab in advanced cancers. The table came from immunoSEQ multiplex PCR; TCRdb's copy has only in-frame clones and leaves some out. The sample yields about 81,000 clones, roughly 91% seen once. This receptor was obtained from an adult with an advanced solid tumor such as melanoma, head and neck, liver or kidney cancer. The source was CD4+ or CD8+ T cells sorted from blood, collected in a trial of the OX40 agonist ivuxolimab.

The CDR3 DNA reads TGCAGCGCCCTGCCCGGGCCGGCCACCGGGGAGCTGTTTTTT. Encoded protein: CSALPGPATGELFF. The V and J genes are TRBV29-1 and TRBJ2-2; D not resolved. Germline CDR1 is SQVTM and CDR2 is ANQGSEA. V dropped 7 bases and J dropped 4 bases, with 16 bases sitting between them. This CDR3 has 14 amino acids.